This entry features one TCR beta chain sequence. V dropped 6 bases and J dropped 6; count of bases not matched to a gene: 8. Germline V gives CDR1 MDHEN, CDR2 SYDVKM. The CDR3 runs to 14 residues. The entry originates in a study of cytomegalovirus exposure and HLA in healthy donors. Use of 60 Vbeta and 13 Jbeta primers characterized the PCR. The data were produced by immunoSEQ multiplex PCR, yet TCRdb's version contains in-frame clones alone and is incomplete. The data contain about 91,000 clones, around 80% of them singletons. The rearrangement uses TRBV28 and TRBJ2-1; 7 bases line up with TRBD1. The sample was PBMCs. The clonotype was recovered from a male donor in good health and CMV-seropositive. In DNA, the CDR3 is TGTGCCAGCAGGCCTCAGGGGGAGAGCAATGAGCAGTTCTTC. Amino acids: CASRPQGESNEQFF.